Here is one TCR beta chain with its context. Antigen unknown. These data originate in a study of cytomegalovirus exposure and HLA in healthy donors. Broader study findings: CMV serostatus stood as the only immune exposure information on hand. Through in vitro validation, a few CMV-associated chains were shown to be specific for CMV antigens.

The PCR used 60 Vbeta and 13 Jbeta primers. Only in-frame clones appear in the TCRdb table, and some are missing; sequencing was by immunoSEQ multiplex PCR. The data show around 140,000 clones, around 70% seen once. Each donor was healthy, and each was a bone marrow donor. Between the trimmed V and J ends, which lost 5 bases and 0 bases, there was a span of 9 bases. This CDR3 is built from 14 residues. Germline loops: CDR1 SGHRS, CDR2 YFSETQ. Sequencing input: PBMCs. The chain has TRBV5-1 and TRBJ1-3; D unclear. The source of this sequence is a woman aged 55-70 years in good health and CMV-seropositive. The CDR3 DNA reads TGCGCCAGCAGTCCCGGGAACTCTGGAAACACCATATATTTT. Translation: CASSPGNSGNTIYF.